The rows below give T cell receptor beta chains drawn from one sample of a study of patients and donors after allogeneic stem cell transplantation. TCRdb itself ran the RT-PCR reads through MiXCR, one entry per CDR3 protein. Among about 200,000 distinct CDR3 sequences listed, roughly two fifths were seen once. Sequencing was carried out using blood, either unsorted or a sorted T cell fraction (not recorded which). The receptors here all came from a human donor who was either an allogeneic HSCT recipient or a stem cell or donor lymphocyte infusion donor (not recorded which). It is not recorded whose cells these are; they may come from a transplant donor. Each CDR3 is given with its conserved first and last residue. Fields, in order: D gene, V gene, J gene, clone size, CDR3 protein, CDR3 DNA. D genes are given only for firm matches. The size field is filled for only some rows; it gives once, few, many or a size class.

TRBD1	TRBV6-6	TRBJ2-7	-	CASSYDRGLYEQYF	TGTGCCAGCAGTTACGACAGGGGGCTGTACGAGCAGTACTTC
TRBD2	TRBV5-1	TRBJ2-2	-	CASSTGLAGPTGELFF	TGCGCCAGCAGCACGGGACTAGCGGGGCCCACCGGGGAGCTGTTTTTT
-	TRBV9	TRBJ1-4	-	CASSVGGVFGEKLFF	TGTGCCAGCAGCGTAGGGGGGGTTTTCGGTGAAAAACTGTTTTTT
TRBD1	TRBV12-3/TRBV12-4	TRBJ1-5	-	CASSPRTGWQPQHF	TGTGCCAGCAGTCCCCGGACAGGGTGGCAGCCCCAGCATTTT
TRBD1	TRBV12-3/TRBV12-4	TRBJ1-5	-	CASRETGDPQHF	TGTGCCAGCAGGGAGACAGGGGATCCCCAGCATTTT
-	TRBV4-1	TRBJ2-7	few	CASSPGALYEQYF	TGCGCCAGCAGCCCAGGCGCCCTCTACGAGCAGTACTTC
TRBD1	TRBV7-9	TRBJ2-2	-	CASSSPGQIFSGTGELFF	TGTGCCAGCAGCTCTCCGGGACAGATTTTTTCTGGCACCGGGGAGCTGTTTTTT
-	TRBV10-3	TRBJ1-6	few	CAISEGQRGSPLHF	TGTGCCATCAGTGAAGGACAGAGAGGTTCACCCCTCCACTTT
-	TRBV12-3/TRBV12-4	TRBJ2-1	few	CASRGAGAYNEQFF	TGTGCCAGCAGGGGAGCCGGGGCCTACAATGAGCAGTTCTTC
-	TRBV12-5	TRBJ2-1	-	CASGLRGIGEQFF	TGTGCTAGTGGTTTGAGGGGAATTGGTGAGCAGTTCTTC
-	TRBV7-9	TRBJ1-3	few	CASSLAGNTIYF	TGTGCCAGCAGCTTAGCGGGAAACACCATATATTTT
-	TRBV20-1	TRBJ1-4	-	CSARVETGGFNEKLFF	TGCAGTGCTAGAGTTGAGACAGGAGGCTTTAATGAAAAACTGTTTTTT
-	TRBV6-1	TRBJ1-2	-	CASSEALAGSYGYTF	TGTGCCAGCAGTGAAGCGCTCGCAGGGAGCTATGGCTACACCTTC
-	TRBV4-3	TRBJ1-2	few	CASSQEMRSAATSYGYTF	TGCGCCAGCAGCCAAGAGATGAGGTCGGCAGCAACCTCCTATGGCTACACCTTC
-	TRBV29-1	TRBJ1-1	-	CSSQTHLNTEAFF	TGCAGCTCTCAGACTCATTTGAACACTGAAGCTTTCTTT